These T cell receptor beta chains were read from a single sample in a study of T cell responses to AZD1222 COVID-19 vaccine. The repertoire was sequenced with immunoSEQ multiplex PCR; TCRdb's copy has only in-frame clones and lacks some. The sample lists 150,000 to 200,000 clones, 85% to 90% seen once, with more than 3.5% in the top ten. The sequencing used peripheral blood, collected 28 days after the second dose of the MenACWY control vaccine. These receptors originate from an adult who received the MenACWY meningococcal vaccine as a control. CDR3s include the opening cysteine and the closing phenylalanine or tryptophan. D genes are given only for firm matches. Some rows mark clone size as missing; the rest say once, few, many or name a class of expanded clone.

V	size	J	D	CDR3	DNA
TRBV6-2/TRBV6-3	-	TRBJ2-7	TRBD1	CASSYHGTVSSYEQYF	TGTGCCAGCAGTTACCACGGGACAGTGAGCTCCTACGAGCAGTACTTC
TRBV19	-	TRBJ2-1	-	CASSIEPSGASYNEQFF	TGTGCCAGTAGTATAGAGCCCAGCGGAGCCTCCTACAATGAGCAGTTCTTC
TRBV13	-	TRBJ2-3	TRBD2	CASSHQLAGGTDTQYF	TGTGCCAGCAGCCATCAACTAGCGGGAGGAACAGATACGCAGTATTTT
TRBV3-1/TRBV3-2	-	TRBJ2-5	-	CASSQEGRWETQYF	TGTGCCAGCAGCCAAGAAGGAAGATGGGAGACCCAGTACTTC
TRBV28	-	TRBJ2-7	-	CAYGGRSYEQYF	TGTGCCTACGGGGGGCGAAGCTACGAGCAGTACTTC
TRBV27	-	TRBJ2-2	-	CASSLESGELFF	TGTGCCAGCAGTTTGGAGAGCGGGGAGCTGTTTTTT
TRBV3-1/TRBV3-2	-	TRBJ1-1	-	CASRGHTVWNTEAFF	TGTGCCAGCAGGGGCCATACAGTATGGAACACTGAAGCTTTCTTT
TRBV4-1	-	TRBJ2-3	-	CASSHRRGRGTDTQYF	TGCGCCAGCAGCCATAGGCGCGGACGGGGCACAGATACGCAGTATTTT
TRBV10-1	few	TRBJ1-3	-	CASSESGVSGNTIYF	TGCGCCAGCAGTGAGTCGGGAGTCTCTGGAAACACCATATATTTT
TRBV11-2	few	TRBJ2-1	-	CASSPPTAGSNEQFF	TGTGCCAGCAGTCCCCCAACCGCAGGGTCTAATGAGCAGTTCTTC
TRBV27	-	TRBJ1-1	-	CATITENTEAFF	TGTGCCACAATAACAGAAAACACTGAAGCTTTCTTT
TRBV4-3	once	TRBJ1-1	-	CASSHDTTGGFEAFF	TGCGCCAGCAGCCATGACACGACAGGCGGATTTGAAGCTTTCTTT
TRBV9	-	TRBJ2-5	TRBD2	CASSLSGRAAQETQYF	TGTGCCAGCAGCCTTAGCGGGAGGGCCGCCCAAGAGACCCAGTACTTC
TRBV12-5	-	TRBJ1-2	-	CASGLVLPEPNYGYTF	TGTGCTAGTGGTTTGGTATTGCCGGAGCCTAACTATGGCTACACCTTC
TRBV7-9	-	TRBJ1-4	-	CASSQATNEKLFF	TGTGCCAGCAGCCAAGCAACTAATGAAAAACTGTTTTTT
TRBV24-1	-	TRBJ1-5	-	CATSDSNGRPQHF	TGTGCCACCAGTGATTCGAACGGGAGGCCCCAGCATTTT
TRBV6-5	-	TRBJ2-7	TRBD1	CASSYRDRGDEQYF	TGTGCCAGCAGCTACCGGGACAGGGGCGACGAGCAGTACTTC
TRBV19	-	TRBJ1-1	-	CASSIIGANTEAFF	TGTGCCAGTAGTATCATAGGGGCGAACACTGAAGCTTTCTTT
TRBV14	once	TRBJ1-2	TRBD1	CASRGTGLNYGYTF	TGTGCCAGCAGGGGGACAGGGCTTAACTATGGCTACACCTTC
TRBV5-4	-	TRBJ2-7	-	CASSSGGVTNSYEQYF	TGTGCCAGCAGCTCCGGTGGGGTAACTAACTCCTACGAGCAGTACTTC
TRBV27	-	TRBJ1-1	TRBD1	CASILTGVGNTEAFF	TGTGCCAGCATTCTAACAGGGGTGGGGAACACTGAAGCTTTCTTT
TRBV11-2	-	TRBJ1-4	-	CASSFYRGEVNEKLFF	TGTGCCAGCAGCTTTTATCGGGGAGAGGTTAATGAAAAACTGTTTTTT
TRBV3-1/TRBV3-2	-	TRBJ1-3	-	CASSQRGLSGNTIYF	TGTGCCAGCAGCCAAAGGGGCCTCTCTGGAAACACCATATATTTT
TRBV7-3	-	TRBJ2-6	-	CASSLTLGAAGANVLTF	TGTGCCAGCAGCTTAACTCTTGGGGCCGCTGGGGCCAACGTCCTGACTTTC
TRBV7-2	-	TRBJ2-1	TRBD2	CASSRGLPLGYSYNEQFF	TGTGCCAGCAGCCGGGGACTACCCCTGGGGTATTCCTACAATGAGCAGTTCTTC
TRBV6-5	once	TRBJ1-4	TRBD1	CASTQGDEKLFF	TGTGCCAGCACACAGGGGGATGAAAAACTGTTTTTT
TRBV24-1	-	TRBJ2-7	-	CATSDSHPQGPYEQYF	TGTGCCACCAGTGATTCTCACCCACAGGGCCCCTACGAGCAGTACTTC
TRBV7-8	-	TRBJ1-2	-	CASSLGGAGSGLGYTF	TGTGCCAGCAGCTTAGGTGGGGCAGGGAGCGGACTTGGCTACACCTTC
TRBV5-4	-	TRBJ2-7	TRBD1	CASTLFTGAGEQYF	TGTGCCAGCACCCTTTTTACAGGGGCGGGCGAGCAGTACTTC
TRBV30	-	TRBJ2-2	-	CAWQASSTGELFF	TGTGCCTGGCAGGCAAGTTCCACCGGGGAGCTGTTTTTT
TRBV28	-	TRBJ1-4	TRBD1	CASSQTGTGNEKLFF	TGTGCCAGCAGTCAAACCGGGACAGGAAATGAAAAACTGTTTTTT
TRBV9	-	TRBJ2-2	-	CASDLRPANTGELFF	TGTGCCAGCGATCTGCGGCCCGCGAACACCGGGGAGCTGTTTTTT
TRBV27	-	TRBJ2-5	TRBD1	CASSSTGGTETQYF	TGTGCCAGCAGTTCGACAGGGGGCACGGAGACCCAGTACTTC
TRBV5-1	-	TRBJ2-3	TRBD1	CASTRDRGGDTQYF	TGCGCCAGCACCCGGGACAGGGGAGGGGATACGCAGTATTTT
TRBV27	-	TRBJ2-7	-	CASSFGRVYEQYF	TGTGCCAGCAGTTTTGGCAGGGTCTACGAGCAGTACTTC
TRBV7-2	-	TRBJ2-7	-	CASSLFGNSAYEQYF	TGTGCCAGCAGCTTATTTGGTAACAGCGCCTACGAGCAGTACTTC
TRBV29-1	-	TRBJ2-2	-	CSVVGSSGELFF	TGCAGCGTTGTTGGTAGCTCCGGGGAGCTGTTTTTT
TRBV6-2/TRBV6-3	-	TRBJ2-3	TRBD2	CASSYSTREIEDTQYF	TGTGCCAGCAGTTACTCGACGCGGGAGATTGAAGATACGCAGTATTTT
TRBV12-3/TRBV12-4	-	TRBJ1-1	-	CASREQGSAEAFF	TGTGCCAGCAGGGAACAGGGATCGGCTGAAGCTTTCTTT
TRBV5-4	once	TRBJ1-4	-	CASSSRDIDEKLFF	TGTGCCAGCAGCTCCCGGGACATAGATGAAAAACTGTTTTTT
TRBV11-2	-	TRBJ2-7	TRBD2	CASSPGLAGSRTYEQYF	TGTGCCAGCAGCCCGGGACTAGCGGGGAGTAGGACCTACGAGCAGTACTTC
TRBV6-1	-	TRBJ1-2	-	CASSEWEWEDGYTF	TGTGCCAGCAGTGAATGGGAATGGGAGGATGGCTACACCTTC
TRBV4-3	once	TRBJ1-2	-	CASSQVDAHGYTF	TGCGCCAGCAGCCAAGTGGATGCACATGGCTACACCTTC
TRBV28	few	TRBJ2-7	TRBD1	CASGQAQVEQYF	TGTGCCAGCGGACAGGCGCAGGTCGAGCAGTACTTC
TRBV27	-	TRBJ1-6	-	CASSLKIPGGESSYNSPLHF	TGTGCCAGCAGTTTAAAAATCCCGGGGGGGGAAAGCTCCTATAATTCACCCCTCCACTTT
TRBV6-5	-	TRBJ1-1	-	CASSYSRGPMNTEAFF	TGTGCCAGCAGTTACTCGCGAGGCCCTATGAACACTGAAGCTTTCTTT
TRBV15	-	TRBJ2-7	-	CATSRGRFESYEQYF	TGTGCCACCAGCAGAGGACGTTTCGAGTCCTACGAGCAGTACTTC
TRBV7-9	-	TRBJ1-2	-	CASSPYGGQGSTGYTF	TGTGCCAGCAGCCCCTATGGGGGCCAGGGGTCTACAGGCTACACCTTC